This is a list of T cell receptor beta chains from one sample in a study of blood T cell repertoires in COVID-19. Sequencing was performed with immunoSEQ multiplex PCR; in TCRdb, only in-frame clones are kept and a portion is missing. The sample has some 300,000 clones; approximately 90% are singletons. The sample taken for sequencing was PBMCs or T cells enriched from blood (not recorded which). These TCRs come from a woman aged 30 to 39 who had been exposed to COVID-19. Both conserved end residues are part of each CDR3. D genes are given only for firm matches. Size tells how often a clone was seen (once, few, many) or the class of an expanded clone, and some rows leave it out.

D	size	V	J	length	DNA	CDR3
TRBD2	NA	TRBV15	TRBJ2-5	15	TGTGCCACCAGCAGAGCTTGGGGAGGGCAAGAGACCCAGTACTTC	CATSRAWGGQETQYF
TRBD1	few	TRBV29-1	TRBJ1-1	13	TGCAGCGTCGTTGGACAGGGGAACACTGAAGCTTTCTTT	CSVVGQGNTEAFF
NA	once	TRBV3-1/TRBV3-2	TRBJ2-7	11	TGTGCCAGCAGCTGGGGGGACGAGCAGTACTTC	CASSWGDEQYF
NA	once	TRBV7-2	TRBJ1-1	15	TGTGCCAGCAGCTTAGTAGGGGCCCTGAACACTGAAGCTTTCTTT	CASSLVGALNTEAFF
TRBD1	NA	TRBV11-2	TRBJ1-1	14	TGTGCCAGCAGCTCGAACAGGGGGTTGACTGAAGCTTTCTTT	CASSSNRGLTEAFF
TRBD2	NA	TRBV7-2	TRBJ2-1	14	TGTGCCAGCAGCTTAGCGGGCGGGGGTTGGGAGCAGTTCTTC	CASSLAGGGWEQFF
NA	NA	TRBV19	TRBJ2-5	14	TGTGCCAGTAGTATAAGACAGCCCCCGGAGACCCAGTACTTC	CASSIRQPPETQYF
NA	NA	TRBV2	TRBJ2-1	14	TGTGCCAGTCAGATGGGGCTGTCCTACAATGAGCAGTTCTTC	CASQMGLSYNEQFF
NA	NA	TRBV15	TRBJ2-2	17	TGTGCCACCAGCAGAGAAGGACTAAGAACGAACACCGGGGAGCTGTTTTTT	CATSREGLRTNTGELFF
TRBD2	NA	TRBV11-3	TRBJ2-1	16	TGTGCCAGCAGCTTAGCGGGACTAGCGGGTAACAATGAGCAGTTCTTC	CASSLAGLAGNNEQFF
TRBD2	NA	TRBV5-1	TRBJ2-1	14	TGCGCCAGCAGCCTCCCAGCGGGGTACAATGAGCAGTTCTTC	CASSLPAGYNEQFF
TRBD1	NA	TRBV4-1	TRBJ1-4	17	TGCGCCAGCAGCCCCAACAGGGGGCGCGGGCTTAATGAAAAACTGTTTTTT	CASSPNRGRGLNEKLFF
NA	NA	TRBV12-3/TRBV12-4	TRBJ1-2	13	TGTGCCAGCAGTTTAGACGGGGTGGTAGGCTACACCTTC	CASSLDGVVGYTF
NA	once	TRBV11-3	TRBJ1-1	13	TGTGCCAGCAGCTTAGATCGCGGGACTGAAGCTTTCTTT	CASSLDRGTEAFF
TRBD2	NA	TRBV27	TRBJ2-3	17	TGTGCCAGCAGATCCCTTAGCGGGGGGGTAAACACAGATACGCAGTATTTT	CASRSLSGGVNTDTQYF
TRBD1	NA	TRBV7-9	TRBJ2-1	16	TGTGCCAGCAGCAGCACATGGACAGGAATATTCGATGAGCAGTTCTTC	CASSSTWTGIFDEQFF
TRBD2	NA	TRBV5-1	TRBJ2-1	14	TGCGCCAGCAGTCCGGGGGGGCTGAACAATGAGCAGTTCTTC	CASSPGGLNNEQFF
TRBD1	NA	TRBV6-5	TRBJ2-7	15	TGTGCCAGCAGTTACGTCTGGGACAGGGAAACCGAGCAGTACTTC	CASSYVWDRETEQYF
TRBD1	NA	TRBV19	TRBJ1-2	14	TGTGCCAGTAGTTCCGGGACAGGAGACTATGGCTACACCTTC	CASSSGTGDYGYTF
TRBD2	once	TRBV7-3	TRBJ2-5	15	TGTGCCAGCAGCCTGGGACTAGCTGAACGAGAGACCCAGTACTTC	CASSLGLAERETQYF
NA	NA	TRBV15	TRBJ1-2	14	TGTGCCACCAGCAGAGAGACAACCCCCTATGGCTACACCTTC	CATSRETTPYGYTF
NA	NA	TRBV6-5	TRBJ1-5	12	TGTGCCAGCAGGGCACCCCAGGTGCCCCAGCATTTT	CASRAPQVPQHF